This TCR beta chain came from a study of T and B cells in COVID-19 patients. Multiplex PCR with BIOMED2 TRB-A/B primer pools amplified TRB rearrangements. One entry per CDR3 protein results from TCRdb running MiXCR on the multiplex PCR reads. The sample lists more than 10,000 distinct CDR3 sequences, approximately 35% occurring once. CDR1 and CDR2 from the germline V gene are DFQATT and SNEGSKA (reference sequence). Trimming at V came to 3 bases and at J to 8 bases, leaving 6 bases not matched to a gene. The CDR3 has 13 amino acids. Blood genomic DNA input for TRB amplification was roughly 220-500 ng.

This chain links TRBV20-1 with TRBJ1-4; 7 positions agree with TRBD1. This receptor was obtained from a human donor with active COVID-19. Sequencing was carried out using blood. For the CDR3, the DNA is TGCAGTGCTAGGACAGGGTACGGCGAAAAACTGTTTTTT. Residues: CSARTGYGEKLFF.